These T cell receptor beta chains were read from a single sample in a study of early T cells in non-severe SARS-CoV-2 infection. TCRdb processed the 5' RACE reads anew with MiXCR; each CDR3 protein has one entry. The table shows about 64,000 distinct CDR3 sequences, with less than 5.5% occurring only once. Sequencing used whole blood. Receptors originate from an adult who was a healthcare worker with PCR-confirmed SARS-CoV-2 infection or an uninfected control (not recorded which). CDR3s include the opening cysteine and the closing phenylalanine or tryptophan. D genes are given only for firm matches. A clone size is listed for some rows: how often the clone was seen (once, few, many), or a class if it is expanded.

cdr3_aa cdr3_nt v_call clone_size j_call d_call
CASSTENTEAFF TGTGCCAGCAGCACGGAGAACACTGAAGCTTTCTTT TRBV7-9 many TRBJ1-1 -
CAISVITSGNNEQFF TGTGCCATCAGTGTGATTACTAGCGGGAACAATGAGCAGTTCTTC TRBV10-3 - TRBJ2-1 TRBD2
CAISESVRGISGANVLTF TGTGCCATCAGTGAGTCGGTCAGGGGCATTTCTGGGGCCAACGTCCTGACTTTC TRBV10-3 many TRBJ2-6 -
CASSQDLGDRQFF TGCGCCAGCAGCCAAGATTTAGGGGATAGGCAGTTCTTC TRBV4-3 many TRBJ2-1 -
CASSQVGDTQYF TGTGCCAGCAGCCAAGTCGGGGATACGCAGTATTTT TRBV4-2 few TRBJ2-3 -
CASSPSRTVDNYGYTF TGCGCCAGCAGCCCATCCCGGACAGTCGATAACTATGGCTACACCTTC TRBV5-1 - TRBJ1-2 -
CASSLSGGTISYEQYF TGTGCCAGCAGTTTATCAGGGGGGACCATCTCCTACGAGCAGTACTTC TRBV27 - TRBJ2-7 -
CASSLGHLQGTAEAFF TGTGCCAGCAGCTTAGGTCACTTACAGGGCACGGCGGAAGCTTTCTTT TRBV5-6 many TRBJ1-1 -
CASSWDLNTDTQYF TGTGCCAGCAGCTGGGACTTAAACACAGATACGCAGTATTTT TRBV7-2 - TRBJ2-3 -
CASSESGNTQYF TGCGCCAGCAGTGAGTCCGGGAATACGCAGTATTTT TRBV10-2 - TRBJ2-3 -
CASSPGTSDYRAYNEQFF TGTGCCAGCAGTCCCGGGACTAGCGACTACAGGGCCTACAATGAGCAGTTCTTC TRBV7-8 - TRBJ2-1 TRBD2
CASGSSSYGYTF TGTGCCAGCGGGTCTTCGAGCTATGGCTACACCTTC TRBV6-6 many TRBJ1-2 -
CAWSPTGAQETQYF TGTGCCTGGAGCCCCACAGGGGCTCAAGAGACCCAGTACTTC TRBV30 - TRBJ2-5 TRBD1
CASSQASSNTEAFF TGTGCCAGCAGCCAAGCGAGTTCGAACACTGAAGCTTTCTTT TRBV14 few TRBJ1-1 -
CASSSTSLNTQYF TGTGCCAGCAGCTCGACTAGTCTGAATACGCAGTATTTT TRBV5-6 - TRBJ2-3 -
CATLRGGLGYTF TGTGCCACCCTGCGAGGGGGTCTTGGCTACACCTTC TRBV19 many TRBJ1-2 -
CATSREGLAASTDTQYF TGTGCCACCAGCAGAGAAGGGCTAGCAGCTAGCACAGATACGCAGTATTTT TRBV15 many TRBJ2-3 -
CAISEARDHGYTF TGTGCCATCAGTGAAGCCAGGGATCATGGCTACACCTTC TRBV10-3 many TRBJ1-2 -